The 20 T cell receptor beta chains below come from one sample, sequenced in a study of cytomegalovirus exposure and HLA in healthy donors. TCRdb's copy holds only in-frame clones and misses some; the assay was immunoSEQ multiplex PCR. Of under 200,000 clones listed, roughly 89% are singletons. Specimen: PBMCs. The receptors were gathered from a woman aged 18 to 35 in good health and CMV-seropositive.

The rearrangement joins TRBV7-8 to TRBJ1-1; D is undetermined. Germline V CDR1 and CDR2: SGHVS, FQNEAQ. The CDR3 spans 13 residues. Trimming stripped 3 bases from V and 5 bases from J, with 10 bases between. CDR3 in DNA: TGTGCCAGCAGCTTGAGGGTGGGGACTGAAGCTTTCTTT. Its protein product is CASSLRVGTEAFF.

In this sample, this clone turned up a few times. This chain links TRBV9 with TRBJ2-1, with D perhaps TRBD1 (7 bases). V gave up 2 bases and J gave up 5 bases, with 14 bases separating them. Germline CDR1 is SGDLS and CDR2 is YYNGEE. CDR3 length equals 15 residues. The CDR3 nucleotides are TGTGCCAGCAGCGTGGGGGGACAGCCCGACAATGAGCAGTTCTTC. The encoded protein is CASSVGGQPDNEQFF.

The CDR3 DNA reads TGTGCCAGCAGAGTCTTGGGGCAGAGGTCCTACGAGCAGTACTTC. It codes for CASRVLGQRSYEQYF. The chain combines TRBV27 with TRBJ2-7; a weak D match, TRBD1 (5 bases). The CDR3 sequence is 15 residues long. From germline, CDR1 is MNHEY and CDR2 SMNVEV (reference sequence). The V end was cut by 6 bases, the J end by 1 base, with 16 bases between.

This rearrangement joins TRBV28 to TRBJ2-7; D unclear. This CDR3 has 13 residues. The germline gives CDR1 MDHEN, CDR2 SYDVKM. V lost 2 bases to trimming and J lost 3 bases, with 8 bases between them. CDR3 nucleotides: TGTGCCAGCAGTTTAAATCCGGGCTACGAGCAGTACTTC. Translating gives CASSLNPGYEQYF.

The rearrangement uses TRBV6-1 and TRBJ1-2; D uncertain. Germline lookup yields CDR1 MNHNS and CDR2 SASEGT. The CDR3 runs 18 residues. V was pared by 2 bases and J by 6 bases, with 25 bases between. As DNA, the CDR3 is TGTGCCAGCAGTGAACTATCCGGTGTCAGGTACCCGGGAAATGGCTACACCTTC. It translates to CASSELSGVRYPGNGYTF.

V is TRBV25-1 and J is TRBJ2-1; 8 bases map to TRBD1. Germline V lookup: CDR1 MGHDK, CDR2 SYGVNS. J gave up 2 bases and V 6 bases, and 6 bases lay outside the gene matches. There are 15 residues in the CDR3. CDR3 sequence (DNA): TGTGCCAGCAGCGAGGGGGGACAGGCCTACAATGAGCAGTTCTTC. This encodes CASSEGGQAYNEQFF.

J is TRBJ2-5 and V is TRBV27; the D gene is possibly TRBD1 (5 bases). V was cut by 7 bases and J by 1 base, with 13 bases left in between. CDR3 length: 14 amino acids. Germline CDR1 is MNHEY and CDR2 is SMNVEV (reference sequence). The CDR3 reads CASKKTDFQETQYF. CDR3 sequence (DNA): TGTGCCAGCAAAAAGACAGACTTCCAAGAGACCCAGTACTTC.

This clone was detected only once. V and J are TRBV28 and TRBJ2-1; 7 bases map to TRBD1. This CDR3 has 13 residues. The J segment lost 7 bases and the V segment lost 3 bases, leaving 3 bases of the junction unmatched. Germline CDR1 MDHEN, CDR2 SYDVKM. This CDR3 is CASSLAGGNEQFF. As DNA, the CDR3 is TGTGCCAGCAGTTTGGCAGGGGGAAATGAGCAGTTCTTC.

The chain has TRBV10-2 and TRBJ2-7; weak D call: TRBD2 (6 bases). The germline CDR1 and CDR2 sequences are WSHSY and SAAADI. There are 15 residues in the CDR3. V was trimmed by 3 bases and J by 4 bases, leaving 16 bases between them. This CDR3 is CASSEGGQGVYEQYF. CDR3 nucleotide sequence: TGCGCCAGCAGTGAAGGAGGGCAGGGTGTTTACGAGCAGTACTTC.

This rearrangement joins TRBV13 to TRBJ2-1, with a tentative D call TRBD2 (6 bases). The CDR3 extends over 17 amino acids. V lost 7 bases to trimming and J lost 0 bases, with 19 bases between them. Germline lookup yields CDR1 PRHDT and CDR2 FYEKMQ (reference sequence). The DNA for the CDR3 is TGTGCCAGCATTCCCGGGGGTGGAAAACTCTCCTACAATGAGCAGTTCTTC. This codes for CASIPGGGKLSYNEQFF.

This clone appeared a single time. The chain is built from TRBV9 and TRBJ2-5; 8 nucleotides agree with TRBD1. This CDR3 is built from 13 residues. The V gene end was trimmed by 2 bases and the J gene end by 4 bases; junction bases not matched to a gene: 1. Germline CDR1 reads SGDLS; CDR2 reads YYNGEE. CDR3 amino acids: CASSVTGVETQYF. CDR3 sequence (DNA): TGTGCCAGCAGCGTGACAGGGGTAGAGACCCAGTACTTC.

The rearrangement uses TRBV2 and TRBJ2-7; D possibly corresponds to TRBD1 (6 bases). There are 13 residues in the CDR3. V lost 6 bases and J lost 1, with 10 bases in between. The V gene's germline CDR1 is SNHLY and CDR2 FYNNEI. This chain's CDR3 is CASRTGISYEQYF. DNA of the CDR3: TGTGCCAGCAGGACAGGTATATCCTACGAGCAGTACTTC.

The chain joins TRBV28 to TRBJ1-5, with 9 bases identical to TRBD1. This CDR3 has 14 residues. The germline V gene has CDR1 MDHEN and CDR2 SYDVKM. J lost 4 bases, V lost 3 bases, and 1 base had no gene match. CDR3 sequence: CASSFGQGNQPQHF. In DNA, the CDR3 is TGTGCCAGCAGTTTTGGACAGGGGAATCAGCCCCAGCATTTT.

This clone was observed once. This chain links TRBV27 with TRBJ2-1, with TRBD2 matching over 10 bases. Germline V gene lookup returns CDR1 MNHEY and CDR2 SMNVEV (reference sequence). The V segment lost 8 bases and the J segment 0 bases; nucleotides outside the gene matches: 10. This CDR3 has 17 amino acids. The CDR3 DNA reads TGTGCCAGCTATCTAGCGGGGGCCATAAGCTCCTACAATGAGCAGTTCTTC. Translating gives CASYLAGAISSYNEQFF.

The CDR3 nucleotides are TGTGCCAGCAGCCAGGGGGCAGGGAGGGATGAAAAACTGTTTTTT. This translates into CASSQGAGRDEKLFF. This chain joins TRBV9 and TRBJ1-4, with 8 bases lining up with TRBD1. After removal of 4 bases from V and 6 bases from J, the junction contained 8 bases not matched to a gene. The CDR3 totals 15 residues. Per germline, CDR1 SGDLS and CDR2 YYNGEE.

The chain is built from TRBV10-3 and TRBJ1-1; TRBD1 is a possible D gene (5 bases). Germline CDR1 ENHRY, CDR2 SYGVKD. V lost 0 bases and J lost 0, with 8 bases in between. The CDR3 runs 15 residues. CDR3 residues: CAISESSGMNTEAFF. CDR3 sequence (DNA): TGTGCCATCAGTGAGTCGTCAGGGATGAACACTGAAGCTTTCTTT.

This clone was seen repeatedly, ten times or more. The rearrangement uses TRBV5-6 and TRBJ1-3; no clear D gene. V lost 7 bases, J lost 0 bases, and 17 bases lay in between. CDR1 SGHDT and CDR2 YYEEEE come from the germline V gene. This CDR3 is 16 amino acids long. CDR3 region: CASGSDPGYSGNTIYF. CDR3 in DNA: TGTGCCAGCGGATCCGACCCAGGTTACTCTGGAAACACCATATATTTT.

The CDR3 coding sequence is TGTGCCAGCAGTCCTGCGGGGGGTCCTCAGCCCCAGCATTTT. Protein product: CASSPAGGPQPQHF. The rearrangement links TRBV27 to TRBJ1-5, with TRBD1 as a possible D gene (5 bases). This CDR3 contains 14 residues. Trimming took 5 bases from V and 6 from J, leaving 14 bases between them. Germline CDR1 reads MNHEY; CDR2 reads SMNVEV (reference sequence).

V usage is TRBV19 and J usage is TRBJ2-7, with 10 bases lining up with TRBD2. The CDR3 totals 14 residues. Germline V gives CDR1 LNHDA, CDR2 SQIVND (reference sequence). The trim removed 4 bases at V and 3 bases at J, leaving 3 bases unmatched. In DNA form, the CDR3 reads TGTGCCAGTAGTACCGCTAGCGGGAGCTACGAGCAGTACTTC. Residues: CASSTASGSYEQYF. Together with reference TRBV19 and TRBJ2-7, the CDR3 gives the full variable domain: DGGITQSPKYLFRKEGQNVTLSCEQNLNHDAMYWYRQDPGQGLRLIYYSQIVNDFQKGDIAEGYSVSREKKESFPLTVTSAQKNPTAFYLCASSTASGSYEQYFGPGTRLTVT.

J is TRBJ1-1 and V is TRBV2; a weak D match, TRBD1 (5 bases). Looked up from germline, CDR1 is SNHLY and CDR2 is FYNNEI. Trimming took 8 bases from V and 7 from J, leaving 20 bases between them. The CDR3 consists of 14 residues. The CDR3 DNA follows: TGTGCCAGCGGCCGGGGGTATGGTGGAAGTGAAGCTTTCTTT. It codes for CASGRGYGGSEAFF.